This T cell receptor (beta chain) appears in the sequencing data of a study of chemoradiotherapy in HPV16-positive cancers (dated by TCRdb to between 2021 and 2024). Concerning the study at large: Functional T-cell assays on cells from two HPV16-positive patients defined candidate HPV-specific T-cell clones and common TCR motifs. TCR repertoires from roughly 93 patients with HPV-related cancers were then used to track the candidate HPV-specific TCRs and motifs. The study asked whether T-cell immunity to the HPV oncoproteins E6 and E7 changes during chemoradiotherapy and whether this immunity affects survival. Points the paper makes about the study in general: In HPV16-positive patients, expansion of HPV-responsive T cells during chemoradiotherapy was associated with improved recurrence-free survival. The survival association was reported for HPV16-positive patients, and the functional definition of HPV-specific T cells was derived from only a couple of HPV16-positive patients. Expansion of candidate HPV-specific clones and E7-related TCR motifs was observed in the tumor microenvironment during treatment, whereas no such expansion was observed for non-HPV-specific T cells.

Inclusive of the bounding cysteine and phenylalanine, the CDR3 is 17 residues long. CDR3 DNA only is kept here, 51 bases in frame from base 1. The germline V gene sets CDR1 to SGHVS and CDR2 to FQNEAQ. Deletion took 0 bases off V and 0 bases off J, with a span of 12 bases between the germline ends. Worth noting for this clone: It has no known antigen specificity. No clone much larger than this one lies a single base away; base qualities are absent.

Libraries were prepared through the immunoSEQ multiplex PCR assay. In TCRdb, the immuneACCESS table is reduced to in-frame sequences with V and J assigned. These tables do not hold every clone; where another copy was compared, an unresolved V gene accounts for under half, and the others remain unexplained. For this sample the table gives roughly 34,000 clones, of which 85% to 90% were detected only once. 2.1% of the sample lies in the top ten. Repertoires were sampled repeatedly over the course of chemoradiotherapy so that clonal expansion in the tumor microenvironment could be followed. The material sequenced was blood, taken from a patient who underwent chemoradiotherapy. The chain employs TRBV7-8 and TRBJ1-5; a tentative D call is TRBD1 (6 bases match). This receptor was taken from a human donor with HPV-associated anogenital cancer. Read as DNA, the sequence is TGTGCCAGCAGCTTAGCTGGACAGCTTTATAGCAATCAGCCCCAGCATTTT. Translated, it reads CASSLAGQLYSNQPQHF.